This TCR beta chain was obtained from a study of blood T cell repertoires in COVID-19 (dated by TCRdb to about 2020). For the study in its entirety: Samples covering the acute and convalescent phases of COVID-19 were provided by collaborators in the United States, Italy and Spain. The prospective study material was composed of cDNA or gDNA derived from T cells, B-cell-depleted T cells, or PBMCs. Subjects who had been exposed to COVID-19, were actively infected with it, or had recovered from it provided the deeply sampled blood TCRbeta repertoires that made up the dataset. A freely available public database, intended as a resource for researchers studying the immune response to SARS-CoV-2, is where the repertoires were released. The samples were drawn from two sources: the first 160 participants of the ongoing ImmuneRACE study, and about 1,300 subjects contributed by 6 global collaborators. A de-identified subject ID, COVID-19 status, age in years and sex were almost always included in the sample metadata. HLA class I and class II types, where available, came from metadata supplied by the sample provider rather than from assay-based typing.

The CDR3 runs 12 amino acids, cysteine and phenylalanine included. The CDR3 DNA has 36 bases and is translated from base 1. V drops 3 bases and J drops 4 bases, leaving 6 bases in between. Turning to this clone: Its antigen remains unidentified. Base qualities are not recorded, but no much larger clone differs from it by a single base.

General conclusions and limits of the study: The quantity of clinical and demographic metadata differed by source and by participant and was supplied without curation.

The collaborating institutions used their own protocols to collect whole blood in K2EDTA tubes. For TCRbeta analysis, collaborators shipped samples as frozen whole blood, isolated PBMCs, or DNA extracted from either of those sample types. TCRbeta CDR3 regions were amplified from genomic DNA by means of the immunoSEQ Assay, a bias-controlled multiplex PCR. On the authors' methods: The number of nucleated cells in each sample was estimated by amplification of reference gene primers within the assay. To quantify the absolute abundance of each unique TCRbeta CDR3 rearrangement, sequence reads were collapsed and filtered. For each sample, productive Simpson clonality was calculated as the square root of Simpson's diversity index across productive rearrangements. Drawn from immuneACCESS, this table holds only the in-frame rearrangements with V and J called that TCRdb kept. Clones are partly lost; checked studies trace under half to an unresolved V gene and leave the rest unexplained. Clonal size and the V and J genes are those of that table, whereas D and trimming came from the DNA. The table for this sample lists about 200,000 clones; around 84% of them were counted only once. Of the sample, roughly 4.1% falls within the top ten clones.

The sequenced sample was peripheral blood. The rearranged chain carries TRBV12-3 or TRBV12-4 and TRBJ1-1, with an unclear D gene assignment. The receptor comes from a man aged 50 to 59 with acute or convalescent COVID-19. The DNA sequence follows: TGTGCCAGCAGTTTTCACACCACTGAAGCTTTCTTT. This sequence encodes CASSFHTTEAFF.